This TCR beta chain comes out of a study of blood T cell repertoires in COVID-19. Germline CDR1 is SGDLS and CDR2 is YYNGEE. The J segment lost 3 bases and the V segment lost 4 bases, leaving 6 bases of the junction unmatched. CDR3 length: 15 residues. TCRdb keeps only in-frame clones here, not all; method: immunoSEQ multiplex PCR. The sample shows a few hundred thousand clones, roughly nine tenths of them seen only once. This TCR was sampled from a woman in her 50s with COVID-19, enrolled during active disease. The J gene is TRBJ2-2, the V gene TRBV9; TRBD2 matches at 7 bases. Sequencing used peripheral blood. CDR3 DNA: TGTGCCAGCAGCCCCCTGGGGGGGGACACCGGGGAGCTGTTTTTT. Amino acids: CASSPLGGDTGELFF.